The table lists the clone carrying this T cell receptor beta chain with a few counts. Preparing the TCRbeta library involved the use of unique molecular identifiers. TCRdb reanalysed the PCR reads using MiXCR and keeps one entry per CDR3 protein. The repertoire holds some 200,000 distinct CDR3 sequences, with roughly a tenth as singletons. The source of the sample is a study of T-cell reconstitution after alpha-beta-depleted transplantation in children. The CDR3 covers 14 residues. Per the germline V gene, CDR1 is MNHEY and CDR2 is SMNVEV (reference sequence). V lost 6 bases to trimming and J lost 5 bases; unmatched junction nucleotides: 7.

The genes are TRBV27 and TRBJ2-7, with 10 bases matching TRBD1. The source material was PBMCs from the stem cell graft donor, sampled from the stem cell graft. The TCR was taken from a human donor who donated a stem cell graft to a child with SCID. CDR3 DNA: TGTGCCAGCAGCTCGGGGACAGGGGCCAACGAGCAGTACTTC. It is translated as CASSSGTGANEQYF.